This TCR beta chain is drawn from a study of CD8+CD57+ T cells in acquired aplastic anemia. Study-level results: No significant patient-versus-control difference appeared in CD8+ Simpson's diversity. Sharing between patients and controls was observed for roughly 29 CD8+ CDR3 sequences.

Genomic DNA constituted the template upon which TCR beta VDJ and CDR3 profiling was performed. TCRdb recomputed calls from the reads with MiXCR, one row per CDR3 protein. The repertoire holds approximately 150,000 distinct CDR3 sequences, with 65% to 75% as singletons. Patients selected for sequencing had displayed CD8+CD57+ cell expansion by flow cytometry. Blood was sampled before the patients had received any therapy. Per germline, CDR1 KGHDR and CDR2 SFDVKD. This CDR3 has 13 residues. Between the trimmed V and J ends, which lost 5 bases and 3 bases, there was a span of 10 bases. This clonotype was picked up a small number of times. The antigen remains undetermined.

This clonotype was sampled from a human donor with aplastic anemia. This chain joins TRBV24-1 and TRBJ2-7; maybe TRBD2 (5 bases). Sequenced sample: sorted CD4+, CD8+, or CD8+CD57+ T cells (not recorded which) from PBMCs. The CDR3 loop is CATSGADGYEQYF. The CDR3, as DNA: TGTGCCACCAGTGGAGCGGACGGCTACGAGCAGTACTTC.